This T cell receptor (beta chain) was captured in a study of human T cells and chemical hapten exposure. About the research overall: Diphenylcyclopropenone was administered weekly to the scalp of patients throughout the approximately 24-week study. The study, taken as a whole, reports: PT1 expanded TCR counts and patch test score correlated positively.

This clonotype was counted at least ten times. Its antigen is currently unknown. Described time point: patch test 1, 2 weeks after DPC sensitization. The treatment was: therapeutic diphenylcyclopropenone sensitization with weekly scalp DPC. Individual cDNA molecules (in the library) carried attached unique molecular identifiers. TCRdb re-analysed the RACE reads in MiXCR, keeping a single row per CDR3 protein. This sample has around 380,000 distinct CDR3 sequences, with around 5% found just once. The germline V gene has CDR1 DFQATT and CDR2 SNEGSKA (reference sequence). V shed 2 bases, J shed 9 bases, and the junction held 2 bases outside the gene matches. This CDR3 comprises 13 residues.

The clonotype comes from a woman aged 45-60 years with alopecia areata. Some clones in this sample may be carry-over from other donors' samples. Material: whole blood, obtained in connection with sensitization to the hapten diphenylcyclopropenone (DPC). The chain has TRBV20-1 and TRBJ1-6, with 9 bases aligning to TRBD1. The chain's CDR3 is CSARRTGASPLHF. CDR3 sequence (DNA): TGCAGTGCTAGACGGACAGGGGCTTCACCCCTCCACTTT.